This T cell receptor (beta chain) came from a study of blood T cell repertoires in COVID-19. Study-wide background: Samples of COVID-19 (acute and convalescent) were obtained from the United States, Italy and Spain. T cells, B-cell-depleted T cells, or PBMCs supplied cDNA or gDNA.

CDR3 length: 16 amino acids. V was pared by 6 bases and J by 0 bases, with 9 bases of the junction left unmatched. CDR1 and CDR2 (germline): LNHDA, SQIVND (reference sequence). Those who participated ranged in age from roughly 18 to 89 years and resided in some 24 US areas. Cohort assignment relied on participant-reported clinical history. Data came from immunoSEQ multiplex PCR; TCRdb stores just in-frame clones and leaves some out. The sample lists about 210,000 clones, about 87% seen once, with over 9% in the top ten. The chain recombines TRBV19 with TRBJ2-3; 7 bases line up with TRBD1. The sequencing sample was made of PBMCs or T cells enriched from blood (not recorded which). The sequence was obtained from a young man with acute COVID-19. In DNA, the CDR3 is TGTGCCAGTAGGAACTACAGGGGCAGTAGCACAGATACGCAGTATTTT. Its protein product is CASRNYRGSSTDTQYF.